The clone carrying this T cell receptor beta chain occurred many times. The antigen remains undetermined. This sample is drawn from a study of neurological immune-mediated disorders. CDR3 length: 14 amino acids. Losses at the gene ends were 5 bases for V and 7 bases for J; bases not matched to a gene: 7. Germline lookup yields CDR1 SQVTM and CDR2 ANQGSEA. 5'RACE with 10-nucleotide random UMIs produced the cDNA. TCRdb processed the 5' RACE reads anew with MiXCR; each CDR3 protein has one entry. The sample holds fewer than 50,000 distinct CDR3 sequences, roughly 13% seen once. Regarding the study as a whole: HTLV-1-associated myelopathy ranked highest for TCR clonal expansion and multiple sclerosis lowest, beneath healthy controls. Private repertoires in all groups were suggested by the finding that expanded clones across subjects shared no CDR3 amino acid sequences.

Time point given: longitudinal time-point 3. Preparation of the unsorted libraries drew on 2 million PBMCs stored at -80 C. Material for sequencing was PBMCs. The sequence was collected from a male donor with HTLV-1-associated myelopathy (HAM/TSP). This rearrangement joins TRBV29-1 to TRBJ1-6, with 8 bases fitting TRBD1. The CDR3 region is CSVRQGTGNSPLHF. CDR3 in DNA: TGCAGCGTTCGGCAGGGGACAGGAAATTCACCCCTCCACTTT.